This T cell receptor beta chain came from a study of blood T cell repertoires in COVID-19. V dropped 7 bases and J dropped 7 bases, with 13 bases sitting between them. This CDR3 contains 12 residues. From germline, CDR1 is ENHRY and CDR2 SYGVKD. Participants' reported clinical history set cohort assignment. Data came from immunoSEQ multiplex PCR; TCRdb stores just in-frame clones and leaves some out. The repertoire consists of about 440,000 clones, with roughly 91% occurring once and the leading ten covering 0.6%. The gene calls are TRBV10-3 and TRBJ1-2; D gene unclear. This clonotype was sampled from a man aged 18 to 29 who had recovered from COVID-19. The sequenced sample consisted of PBMCs or T cells enriched from blood (not recorded which). The CDR3 DNA sequence: TGTGCCATCAACGAGGCAGACGGTGGCTACACCTTC. Residues: CAINEADGGYTF.